Below, 29 T cell receptor beta chains from the same sample are listed, as sequenced in a study of long-term antiretroviral therapy in people with HIV. The libraries were made with immunoSEQ v3.0 at survey level. Clones were read by immunoSEQ multiplex PCR, and TCRdb kept only the in-frame ones, dropping some. The sample records 20,000 to 25,000 clones, 85% being singletons. The sequences come from unsorted PBMCs, collected 1.6 years after starting antiretroviral therapy. The receptors were sampled from a man in his forties or fifties with HIV.

The V call is TRBV11-2, the J call TRBJ2-3, with TRBD1 identical over 9 bases. The length of the CDR3 is 15 residues. CDR1 SGHAT and CDR2 FQNNGV come from the germline V gene. V lost 5 bases, J lost 2 bases, and 5 bases stayed unmatched. CDR3 sequence reads: CASSAGTGITDTQYF. The CDR3 nucleotides read TGTGCCAGCAGCGCCGGGACAGGGATCACAGATACGCAGTATTTT.

The V call is TRBV9, the J call TRBJ1-2; possible D gene TRBD1, 6 bases. V lost 2 bases and J lost 0, with 17 bases in between. The CDR3 length is 17 residues. In germline, CDR1 is SGDLS, CDR2 YYNGEE. The CDR3, as DNA: TGTGCCAGCAGCGTCCGGCCCAGGGGCCCCACTAACTATGGCTACACCTTC. The encoded protein is CASSVRPRGPTNYGYTF. Drawing the rest from reference TRBV9 and TRBJ1-2, the complete variable domain is DSGVTQTPKHLITATGQRVTLRCSPRSGDLSVYWYQQSLDQGLQFLIQYYNGEERAKGNILERFSAQQFPDLHSELNLSSLELGDSALYFCASSVRPRGPTNYGYTFGSGTRLTVV.

The rearrangement uses TRBV18 and TRBJ1-4; 10 positions match TRBD1. CDR3 length: 15 amino acids. V was pared by 5 bases and J by 2 bases, with 2 bases of the junction left unmatched. Germline CDR1 and CDR2: KGHSH and LQKENI. The CDR3 reads CASSADRGTNEKLFF. CDR3 nucleotide sequence: TGTGCCAGCTCAGCGGACAGGGGGACTAATGAAAAACTGTTTTTT.

This chain links TRBV5-5 with TRBJ2-3; TRBD1 is a possible D gene (6 bases). The CDR3 consists of 15 residues. Germline loops: CDR1 SGHKS, CDR2 YYEKEE (reference sequence). Trimming shortened V by 6 bases and J by 3 bases, and 17 bases separated the two germline ends. As DNA, the CDR3 is TGTGCCAGCAACCGACAGGCGAGTAGGACAGATACGCAGTATTTT. It yields the protein CASNRQASRTDTQYF. The full variable domain, with the rest looked up from reference TRBV5-5 and TRBJ2-3, is DAGVTQSPTHLIKTRGQQVTLRCSPISGHKSVSWYQQVLGQGPQFIFQYYEKEERGRGNFPDRFSARQFPNYSSELNVNALLLGDSALYLCASNRQASRTDTQYFGPGTRLTVL.

This clone was found a few times. The chain is built from TRBV20-1 and TRBJ1-2, with unresolved D. The length of the CDR3 is 11 residues. CDR1 and CDR2 from the germline V gene are DFQATT and SNEGSKA (reference sequence). The V gene lost 0 bases and the J gene lost 7 bases, with 6 bases spanning the gap. The CDR3 protein is CSARDPPGYTF. CDR3 bases: TGCAGTGCTAGAGATCCCCCTGGCTACACCTTC.

This clone was observed a few times. This chain links TRBV27 with TRBJ2-7, with D maybe TRBD2 (6 bases). The CDR3 covers 15 residues. The germline gives CDR1 MNHEY, CDR2 SMNVEV (reference sequence). The V and J ends lost 3 bases and 3 bases respectively, with 15 bases between them. In nucleotides, the CDR3 is TGTGCCAGCAGTTTCTGGCTAGCGATGGACTACGAGCAGTACTTC. This sequence encodes CASSFWLAMDYEQYF.

The chain uses TRBV2 and TRBJ1-1; 8 bases match TRBD1. V shed 7 bases, J shed 11 bases, and the junction held 9 bases outside the gene matches. This CDR3 comprises 12 residues. Germline loops: CDR1 SNHLY, CDR2 FYNNEI. The CDR3 DNA sequence: TGTGCCAGCAACGGCGGCAGGGGGCTTGCTTTCTTT. Translating gives CASNGGRGLAFF.

V usage is TRBV5-4 and J usage is TRBJ2-1, with D possibly being TRBD2 (6 bases). V was shortened by 0 bases and J by 10 bases, with 11 bases between the two germline ends. Germline values: CDR1 SGHNT, CDR2 YYREEE (reference sequence). The CDR3 length is 13 residues. CDR3 in DNA: TGTGCCAGCAGCTTGGATCGGGCGGGGGAGCAGTTCTTC. Protein sequence: CASSLDRAGEQFF. Full variable domain (remainder filled in from reference TRBV5-4 and TRBJ2-1): ETGVTQSPTHLIKTRGQQVTLRCSSQSGHNTVSWYQQALGQGPQFIFQYYREEENGRGNFPPRFSGLQFPNYSSELNVNALELDDSALYLCASSLDRAGEQFFGPGTRLTVL.

This sequence joins TRBV14 and TRBJ2-4; D is possibly TRBD1 (5 bases). Trimming shortened V by 1 base and J by 0 bases, and 16 bases separated the two germline ends. The CDR3 sequence is 18 residues long. Germline loops: CDR1 SGHDN, CDR2 FVKESK. The CDR3 bases are TGTGCCAGCAGCCAAGGGGTAGGGCAGGGATTAGCCAAAAACATTCAGTACTTC. Encoded protein: CASSQGVGQGLAKNIQYF. The full variable domain, with the rest looked up from reference TRBV14 and TRBJ2-4, is EAGVTQFPSHSVIEKGQTVTLRCDPISGHDNLYWYRRVMGKEIKFLLHFVKESKQDESGMPNNRFLAERTGGTYSTLKVQPAELEDSGVYFCASSQGVGQGLAKNIQYFGAGTRLSVL.

The rearrangement joins TRBV4-2 to TRBJ2-7; D ambiguous. Germline V gives CDR1 LGHNA, CDR2 YNFKEQ. The CDR3 sequence is 13 residues long. With 1 base removed from V and 9 bases from J, the gap between germline ends came to 13 bases. CDR3 loop: CASSQGSGVGQYF. The CDR3 bases are TGTGCCAGCAGCCAAGGGTCCGGCGTGGGGCAGTACTTC.

This CDR3 reads CASSTLQGEGQYF. The CDR3, as DNA: TGTGCCAGTAGTACCTTACAGGGGGAAGGACAGTACTTC. J is TRBJ2-7 and V is TRBV19; 8 bases map to TRBD1. In germline, CDR1 is LNHDA, CDR2 SQIVND (reference sequence). CDR3 length equals 13 residues. The V segment lost 4 bases and the J segment 10 bases; nucleotides outside the gene matches: 9.

The chain uses TRBV5-5 and TRBJ2-7; D is ambiguous. Trimming shortened V by 1 base and J by 3 bases, and 5 bases separated the two germline ends. The CDR3 contains 12 residues. CDR1 SGHKS and CDR2 YYEKEE come from the germline V gene (reference sequence). The CDR3 DNA is TGTGCCAGCAGCTTGACGGGCTACGAGCAGTACTTC. Protein product: CASSLTGYEQYF.

This chain joins TRBV13 and TRBJ2-7; 9 bases align to TRBD1. The CDR3 length is 13 residues. Unmatched junction bases numbered 3, after V lost 2 bases and J lost 7 bases. CDR1 and CDR2 (germline): PRHDT, FYEKMQ (reference sequence). The CDR3 loop is CASSLNRGREQYF. CDR3 coding DNA: TGTGCCAGCAGCTTAAACAGGGGGCGTGAGCAGTACTTC. Looking up the rest from reference TRBV13 and TRBJ2-7 gives the full variable domain: AAGVIQSPRHLIKEKRETATLKCYPIPRHDTVYWYQQGPGQDPQFLISFYEKMQSDKGSIPDRFSAQQFSDYHSELNMSSLELGDSALYFCASSLNRGREQYFGPGTRLTVT.

The chain combines TRBV27 with TRBJ2-5; no clear D. This CDR3 has 15 residues. V lost 6 bases to trimming and J lost 5 bases, with 19 bases between them. Germline V gene data show CDR1 as MNHEY and CDR2 as SMNVEV (reference sequence). The CDR3 reads CASRPDRALGETQYF. As DNA, the CDR3 is TGTGCCAGCAGACCCGACCGGGCCCTGGGGGAGACCCAGTACTTC.

This chain uses TRBV10-2 with TRBJ2-7, with 10 bases fitting TRBD2. The V segment lost 3 bases and the J segment 7 bases; nucleotides outside the gene matches: 6. The CDR3 extends over 14 amino acids. Germline CDR1 reads WSHSY; CDR2 reads SAAADI. The CDR3 nucleotides are TGCGCCAGCAGTGAAGCGGGGGGGAGGAGTGAGCAGTACTTC. Encoded protein: CASSEAGGRSEQYF.

The chain joins TRBV27 to TRBJ1-5, with a tentative D call TRBD1 (6 bases). The CDR3 loop spans 14 amino acids. V shed 0 bases and J shed 6 bases, with 9 bases lying between them. Germline CDR1 reads MNHEY; CDR2 reads SMNVEV (reference sequence). CDR3 loop: CASSLSQGGQPQHF. The CDR3 DNA is TGTGCCAGCAGTTTATCACAGGGCGGTCAGCCCCAGCATTTT.

This rearrangement joins TRBV23-1 to TRBJ1-4; tentative D call: TRBD1 (6 bases). TRBV23-1 has ORF status, its function being uncertain. The CDR3 loop spans 15 amino acids. V gave up 0 bases and J gave up 5 bases, with 10 bases separating them. The CDR3 here is CASSQSDSQNEKLFF. The CDR3 bases are TGCGCCAGCAGTCAATCGGACAGCCAAAATGAAAAACTGTTTTTT.

The rearrangement links TRBV30 to TRBJ2-3; 7 nucleotides line up with TRBD1. CDR3 length: 12 residues. Germline CDR1 reads GTSNPN; CDR2 reads SVGIG (reference sequence). The trim removed 2 bases at V and 6 bases at J, leaving 2 bases unmatched. CDR3 bases: TGTGCCTGGAGTTCGACAGGGGATACGCAGTATTTT. Its protein product is CAWSSTGDTQYF. The full variable domain, completed using reference TRBV30 and TRBJ2-3, is SQTIHQWPATLVQPVGSPLSLECTVEGTSNPNLYWYRQAAGRGLQLLFYSVGIGQISSEVPQNLSASRPQDRQFILSSKKLLLSDSGFYLCAWSSTGDTQYFGPGTRLTVL.

This rearrangement joins TRBV2 to TRBJ1-5, with TRBD1 as a possible D gene (5 bases). V lost 3 bases and J lost 4, with 13 bases in between. Germline V CDR1 and CDR2: SNHLY, FYNNEI. The CDR3 sequence is 15 residues long. For the CDR3, the DNA is TGTGCCAGCAGTGAGTGGCAGGGCCGGAATCAGCCCCAGCATTTT. Translated: CASSEWQGRNQPQHF.

This chain links TRBV19 with TRBJ2-3; 7 bases align to TRBD2. Germline V gene sequence: CDR1 LNHDA, CDR2 SQIVND (reference sequence). This CDR3 region has 16 residues. Losses at the gene ends were 6 bases for V and 0 bases for J; bases not matched to a gene: 9. The CDR3 loop is CASRNIPSGSTDTQYF. In DNA form, the CDR3 reads TGTGCCAGTAGAAATATACCTAGCGGTAGCACAGATACGCAGTATTTT.

The chain links TRBV2 to TRBJ1-1, with D possibly TRBD1 on 6 matching bases. V lost 6 bases, J lost 3 bases, and 14 bases lay in between. The CDR3 sequence is 14 residues long. The germline CDR1 and CDR2 sequences are SNHLY and FYNNEI. CDR3 sequence reads: CASRGTGWDTEAFF. CDR3 sequence (DNA): TGTGCCAGCAGGGGAACAGGGTGGGACACTGAAGCTTTCTTT.

This chain connects TRBV11-2 to TRBJ2-7; 15 bases agree with TRBD2. This CDR3 region has 18 residues. V shed 1 base and J 5 bases; nucleotides not matched to a gene: 9. Per germline, CDR1 SGHAT and CDR2 FQNNGV. The CDR3, as DNA: TGTGCCAGCAGCTTAGGGACTAGCGGGAGGGCCATACACGACGAGCAGTACTTC. Translation gives CASSLGTSGRAIHDEQYF.

The chain has TRBV9 and TRBJ1-2; D is uncertain. CDR1 is SGDLS, CDR2 YYNGEE, per germline. This CDR3 contains 16 residues. Trimming stripped 2 bases from V and 5 bases from J, with 19 bases between. The CDR3 DNA reads as TGTGCCAGCAGCGTTTCAAGCGGCAGTACAGATTATGGCTACACCTTC. It yields the protein CASSVSSGSTDYGYTF. The full variable domain, rest sourced from reference TRBV9 and TRBJ1-2, is DSGVTQTPKHLITATGQRVTLRCSPRSGDLSVYWYQQSLDQGLQFLIQYYNGEERAKGNILERFSAQQFPDLHSELNLSSLELGDSALYFCASSVSSGSTDYGYTFGSGTRLTVV.

The J gene is TRBJ2-7, the V gene TRBV27; the match to TRBD2 covers 8 bases. With V trimmed by 4 bases and J by 6 bases, 11 bases remained unmatched. The CDR3 spans 15 residues. CDR1 is MNHEY, CDR2 SMNVEV, per germline (reference sequence). Written as DNA, the CDR3 is TGTGCCAGCAGTTCGAAACATACGCGGGGGGTCGAGCAGTACTTC. Amino acid sequence: CASSSKHTRGVEQYF.

The chain has TRBV7-8 and TRBJ2-7, with 8 bases that match TRBD1. From germline, CDR1 is SGHVS and CDR2 FQNEAQ. The CDR3 consists of 14 residues. V lost 10 bases to trimming and J lost 7 bases; unmatched junction nucleotides: 15. The CDR3 nucleotides are TGTGCCACTATGGGAACAGGGGGATTTGGGGAGCAGTACTTC. Amino acids: CATMGTGGFGEQYF.

This chain connects TRBV2 to TRBJ2-2, with D possibly being TRBD2 (6 bases). The CDR3 contains 13 residues. V was shortened by 2 bases and J by 7 bases, with 8 bases between the two germline ends. CDR1 and CDR2 from the germline V gene are SNHLY and FYNNEI. The CDR3 nucleotides are TGTGCCAGCAGTGAACAGCGGGTCGGGGAGCTGTTTTTT. Its translation is CASSEQRVGELFF.

The rearrangement joins TRBV5-1 to TRBJ1-2, with D unresolved. CDR1 and CDR2 from the germline V gene are SGHRS and YFSETQ. Between the trimmed V and J ends, which lost 4 bases and 3 bases, there was a span of 10 bases. The CDR3 totals 13 residues. The CDR3 here is CASSTDGDYGYTF. The CDR3 DNA follows: TGCGCCAGCAGCACTGACGGGGACTATGGCTACACCTTC.

The table lists this clone with a few counts. The chain combines TRBV29-1 with TRBJ1-2, with 7 bases aligning to TRBD1. The CDR3 totals 12 residues. V lost 6 bases to trimming and J lost 2 bases; unmatched junction nucleotides: 3. CDR1 is SQVTM and CDR2 is ANQGSEA in the germline V gene. The CDR3 here is CSVATGNYGYTF. The CDR3 bases are TGCAGCGTCGCGACAGGGAACTATGGCTACACCTTC.

V usage is TRBV4-1 and J usage is TRBJ2-7; D uncertain. This CDR3 spans 15 amino acids. Between the trimmed V and J ends, which lost 0 bases and 2 bases, there was a span of 11 bases. Germline loops: CDR1 MGHRA, CDR2 YSYEKL. This chain's CDR3 is CASSQEHPGPYEQYF. The CDR3 nucleotides are TGCGCCAGCAGCCAAGAGCACCCCGGGCCCTACGAGCAGTACTTC.